What follows are 27 T cell receptor beta chains derived from one specimen sequenced in a study of cytomegalovirus exposure and HLA in healthy donors. The PCR used 60 Vbeta and 13 Jbeta primers. Clones were read by immunoSEQ multiplex PCR, and TCRdb kept only the in-frame ones, dropping some. The table for this sample gives around 30,000 clones. Sequenced: PBMCs. These receptors were collected from a young man in good health and CMV-seronegative.

V gene TRBV4-3 combines with J gene TRBJ1-2; D may be TRBD1 (5 bases). The V and J ends lost 0 bases and 7 bases respectively, with 18 bases between them. Germline CDR1 and CDR2: LGHNA and YSLEER. There are 16 residues in the CDR3. The CDR3: CASSQDLGGVTCGYTF. The CDR3 coding sequence is TGCGCCAGCAGCCAAGATCTGGGAGGGGTGACTTGTGGCTACACCTTC.

The chain carries TRBV5-1 and TRBJ2-2, with TRBD2 as a possible D gene (6 bases). Trimming shortened V by 0 bases and J by 5 bases, and 17 bases separated the two germline ends. Germline CDR1 reads SGHRS; CDR2 reads YFSETQ. CDR3 length: 17 residues. The CDR3 DNA sequence: TGCGCCAGCAGCTTGGCTTTAACCGGGACTGCGACCGGGGAGCTGTTTTTT. It codes for CASSLALTGTATGELFF.

The chain employs TRBV10-2 and TRBJ2-1; 9 bases match TRBD2. CDR3 length: 15 residues. V lost 2 bases and J lost 10; bases outside the gene matches: 9. Germline CDR1 is WSHSY and CDR2 is SAAADI. The DNA for the CDR3 is TGCGCCAGCAGTGAGCCGGCTAGCGGGAACCTCGAGCAGTTCTTC. The encoded protein is CASSEPASGNLEQFF.

The chain links TRBV25-1 to TRBJ2-5; D might be TRBD2 (7 bases). With 5 bases removed from V and 5 bases from J, the gap between germline ends came to 18 bases. The germline CDR1 and CDR2 sequences are MGHDK and SYGVNS. This CDR3 contains 15 residues. The CDR3 protein is CASSPEGGGEETQYF. In DNA, the CDR3 is TGTGCCAGCAGTCCCGAGGGGGGGGGTGAGGAGACCCAGTACTTC.

This chain links TRBV13 with TRBJ1-2, with unresolved D. Germline values: CDR1 PRHDT, CDR2 FYEKMQ (reference sequence). The germline V and J ends were trimmed by 3 bases and 6 bases, with 8 bases remaining between them. The CDR3 extends over 12 amino acids. This CDR3 reads CASSFSGDGYTF. In nucleotides, the CDR3 is TGTGCCAGCAGCTTCTCAGGCGATGGCTACACCTTC.

This chain uses TRBV25-1 with TRBJ1-4; D gene ambiguous. This CDR3 spans 13 amino acids. The V gene's germline CDR1 is MGHDK and CDR2 SYGVNS. V lost 7 bases to trimming and J lost 2 bases, with 8 bases between them. Written as DNA, the CDR3 is TGTGCCAGCATGGCAGATACTAATGAAAAACTGTTTTTT. Encoded protein: CASMADTNEKLFF.

CDR3 amino acids: CASSPTRSQETQYF. CDR3 coding DNA: TGTGCCAGCTCGCCTACTAGGAGCCAAGAGACCCAGTACTTC. The V gene is TRBV18, the J gene TRBJ2-5; tentative D call: TRBD2 (5 bases). The CDR3 is made up of 14 amino acids. V shed 6 bases and J shed 1 base, with 12 bases lying between them. Germline loops: CDR1 KGHSH, CDR2 LQKENI.

The chain joins TRBV7-9 to TRBJ2-5, with 8 nucleotides matching TRBD1. The CDR3 extends over 15 amino acids. Germline trimming cut 5 bases from V and 4 bases from J; bases unmatched to any gene: 9. The germline V gene encodes CDR1 SEHNR and CDR2 FQNEAQ (reference sequence). The CDR3 reads CASSRDRGGIETQYF. The CDR3 coding sequence is TGTGCCAGCAGCCGAGACAGGGGCGGAATAGAGACCCAGTACTTC. The variable domain in full, completed from reference TRBV7-9 and TRBJ2-5, reads DTGVSQNPRHKITKRGQNVTFRCDPISEHNRLYWYRQTLGQGPEFLTYFQNEAQLEKSRLLSDRFSAERPKGSFSTLEIQRTEQGDSAMYLCASSRDRGGIETQYFGPGTRLLVL.

The J gene is TRBJ2-3, the V gene TRBV5-1, with a weak D call TRBD1 (6 bases). This CDR3 is 14 amino acids long. Germline V lookup: CDR1 SGHRS, CDR2 YFSETQ. V dropped 0 bases and J dropped 2 bases, with 7 bases sitting between them. The CDR3 is CASSLGQDTDTQYF. As DNA, the CDR3 is TGCGCCAGCAGCTTGGGACAGGACACAGATACGCAGTATTTT.

The V gene is TRBV14, the J gene TRBJ2-1; 12 nucleotides agree with TRBD2. Per the germline V gene, CDR1 is SGHDN and CDR2 is FVKESK. There are 17 residues in the CDR3. Trimming cost V 4 bases and J 1 base; bases outside gene matches: 5. The CDR3 DNA sequence: TGTGCCAGCAGCCCACGACTAGCGGGAGTATCCTACAATGAGCAGTTCTTC. This encodes CASSPRLAGVSYNEQFF.

Regarding this clone: One end of the junction fails to match germline, which may point to a read error. The gene calls are TRBV5-1 and TRBJ2-1; possibly TRBD2 for D (6 bases). Germline CDR1 SGHRS, CDR2 YFSETQ. The CDR3 consists of 17 residues. The CDR3 sequence: CASRLGSAGYSYNEQFF. Here the CDR3 DNA reads TGCGCCAGCAGGTTGGGGAGCGCGGGGTACTCCTACAATGAGCAGTTCTTC.

V and J are TRBV6-5 and TRBJ2-7; 12 positions match TRBD2. Trimming took 4 bases from V and 4 from J; bases not matched to a gene: 8. CDR1 MNHEY and CDR2 SVGAGI come from the germline V gene. This CDR3 has 16 residues. CDR3 region: CASSSLTSGSIYEQYF. The CDR3 region has the DNA TGTGCCAGCAGTTCCCTGACTAGCGGGAGTATTTACGAGCAGTACTTC.

This chain uses TRBV5-1 with TRBJ2-7, with no clear D. V lost 5 bases and J lost 4, with 19 bases in between. CDR1 and CDR2 (germline): SGHRS, YFSETQ. This CDR3 has 15 residues. CDR3 region: CASRGNLHFPYEQYF. The CDR3 region has the DNA TGCGCCAGCAGGGGCAACCTGCATTTCCCGTACGAGCAGTACTTC.

V is TRBV29-1 and J is TRBJ2-7; D perhaps matches TRBD2 (5 bases). Germline V gene lookup returns CDR1 SQVTM and CDR2 ANQGSEA. The V end was cut by 7 bases, the J end by 7 bases, with 17 bases between. This CDR3 has 12 amino acids. The CDR3: CSARESPLEQYF. The DNA of the CDR3 is TGCAGCGCTCGGGAAAGCCCCCTGGAGCAGTACTTC.

The genes are TRBV28 and TRBJ1-2, with a possible D match to TRBD1 (5 bases). Trimming cost V 3 bases and J 6 bases, with 14 bases left between them. Germline V gene sequence: CDR1 MDHEN, CDR2 SYDVKM. The CDR3 totals 14 residues. CDR3 nucleotides: TGTGCCAGCAGTTTGTTTAAGGGGAGGGATGGCTACACCTTC. Protein: CASSLFKGRDGYTF.

This sequence joins TRBV10-3 and TRBJ2-2, with TRBD2 as a possible D gene (5 bases). In germline, CDR1 is ENHRY, CDR2 SYGVKD. The CDR3 is 16 residues long. The V end lost 7 bases, the J end lost 0 bases, and 15 bases lay between the germline ends. Here the CDR3 DNA reads TGTGCCATCACCCCAGCGGAACGGGCGAACACCGGGGAGCTGTTTTTT. Translating it yields CAITPAERANTGELFF.

This chain joins TRBV7-6 and TRBJ2-7; D ambiguous. Germline CDR1 and CDR2: SGHVS and FNYEAQ. Trimming removed 3 bases at V and 0 bases at J, with 9 bases between. The CDR3 contains 14 residues. CDR3 residues: CASSFGRSSYEQYF. CDR3 nucleotide sequence: TGTGCCAGCAGCTTTGGTAGAAGCTCCTACGAGCAGTACTTC. Full variable domain (rest looked up from reference TRBV7-6 and TRBJ2-7): GAGVSQSPRYKVTKRGQDVALRCDPISGHVSLYWYRQALGQGPEFLTYFNYEAQQDKSGLPNDRFSAERPEGSISTLTIQRTEQRDSAMYRCASSFGRSSYEQYFGPGTRLTVT.

The rearrangement uses TRBV13 and TRBJ1-1; D gene uncertain. Trimming pared 1 base from V and 8 bases from J, leaving 5 bases between. The CDR3 extends over 11 amino acids. CDR1 is PRHDT, CDR2 FYEKMQ, per germline (reference sequence). CDR3 bases: TGTGCCAGCAGCTTAGATCAGGAAGCTTTCTTT. It specifies CASSLDQEAFF.

The V gene is TRBV5-4, the J gene TRBJ2-1, with TRBD2 matching 9 bases. The germline V gene has CDR1 SGHNT and CDR2 YYREEE (reference sequence). With V trimmed by 2 bases and J by 4 bases, 4 bases remained unmatched. The length of the CDR3 is 15 residues. The CDR3 loop reads CASSFSGGSYNEQFF. The CDR3 DNA is TGTGCCAGCAGCTTTAGCGGGGGTTCGTACAATGAGCAGTTCTTC.

The V call is TRBV7-9, the J call TRBJ2-5, with 9 bases fitting TRBD1. Trimming removed 3 bases from V and 5 bases from J; junction bases left unmatched: 7. CDR3 length: 15 residues. From germline, CDR1 is SEHNR and CDR2 FQNEAQ (reference sequence). The CDR3 here is CASSFPGTGRETQYF. The DNA of the CDR3 is TGTGCCAGCAGCTTTCCTGGGACAGGGAGGGAGACCCAGTACTTC.

The chain carries TRBV27 and TRBJ2-7; 7 nucleotides align to TRBD1. The germline CDR1 and CDR2 sequences are MNHEY and SMNVEV (reference sequence). This CDR3 has 14 residues. J gave up 5 bases and V 1 base, and 5 bases lay outside the gene matches. CDR3 sequence (DNA): TGTGCCAGCAGTTTATTGGGACAGAACAACGAGCAGTACTTC. Translating gives CASSLLGQNNEQYF.

The V and J genes are TRBV19 and TRBJ1-5, with unresolved D. Trimming took off 2 bases at V and 5 bases at J, with 7 bases between the two ends. CDR1 is LNHDA, CDR2 SQIVND, per germline (reference sequence). This CDR3 is built from 13 residues. In nucleotides, the CDR3 is TGTGCCAGTAGTATACAGGTTGATCAGCCCCAGCATTTT. Its protein product is CASSIQVDQPQHF.

J is TRBJ1-1 and V is TRBV18, with a possible D match to TRBD1 (6 bases). Trimming pared 2 bases from V and 1 base from J, leaving 20 bases between. From germline, CDR1 is KGHSH and CDR2 LQKENI. This CDR3 contains 18 residues. The CDR3 sequence is CASSPREGVLGRNTEAFF. Here the CDR3 DNA reads TGTGCCAGCTCACCAAGGGAGGGGGTCCTTGGTCGGAACACTGAAGCTTTCTTT. Full variable domain (missing parts from reference TRBV18 and TRBJ1-1): NAGVMQNPRHLVRRRGQEARLRCSPMKGHSHVYWYRQLPEEGLKFMVYLQKENIIDESGMPKERFSAEFPKEGPSILRIQQVVRGDSAAYFCASSPREGVLGRNTEAFFGQGTRLTVV.

This chain links TRBV5-1 with TRBJ2-3; maybe TRBD2 (6 bases). Germline V gives CDR1 SGHRS, CDR2 YFSETQ. The CDR3 length is 16 residues. Trimming removed 3 bases at V and 0 bases at J, with 14 bases between. This chain's CDR3 is CASSWGRRGSTDTQYF. The CDR3 DNA is TGCGCCAGCAGCTGGGGACGACGGGGGAGCACAGATACGCAGTATTTT.

This rearrangement joins TRBV25-1 to TRBJ2-1, with TRBD2 identical over 7 bases. The ends lost 10 bases at V and 3 bases at J; junction bases unmatched: 9. The CDR3 runs to 14 residues. Germline CDR1 MGHDK, CDR2 SYGVNS. The chain's CDR3 is CATAWGGDYNEQFF. CDR3 DNA: TGTGCCACAGCCTGGGGGGGAGACTACAATGAGCAGTTCTTC.

The chain combines TRBV9 with TRBJ2-5, with D tentatively TRBD2 (7 bases). The germline CDR1 and CDR2 sequences are SGDLS and YYNGEE. The CDR3 extends over 16 amino acids. V dropped 0 bases and J dropped 2 bases, with 14 bases sitting between them. The CDR3 nucleotides are TGTGCCAGCAGCGTAGAAGGGGGGGGAGGGCAAGAGACCCAGTACTTC. Translated, it gives CASSVEGGGGQETQYF.

The V call is TRBV5-1, the J call TRBJ2-5, with 14 bases fitting TRBD2. The CDR3 contains 16 residues. The germline CDR1 and CDR2 sequences are SGHRS and YFSETQ. Trimming at V came to 4 bases and at J to 5 bases, leaving 7 bases not matched to a gene. CDR3 coding DNA: TGCGCCAGCAGCAAGGGACTAGCGGGAGAATTGGAGACCCAGTACTTC. The encoded protein is CASSKGLAGELETQYF.